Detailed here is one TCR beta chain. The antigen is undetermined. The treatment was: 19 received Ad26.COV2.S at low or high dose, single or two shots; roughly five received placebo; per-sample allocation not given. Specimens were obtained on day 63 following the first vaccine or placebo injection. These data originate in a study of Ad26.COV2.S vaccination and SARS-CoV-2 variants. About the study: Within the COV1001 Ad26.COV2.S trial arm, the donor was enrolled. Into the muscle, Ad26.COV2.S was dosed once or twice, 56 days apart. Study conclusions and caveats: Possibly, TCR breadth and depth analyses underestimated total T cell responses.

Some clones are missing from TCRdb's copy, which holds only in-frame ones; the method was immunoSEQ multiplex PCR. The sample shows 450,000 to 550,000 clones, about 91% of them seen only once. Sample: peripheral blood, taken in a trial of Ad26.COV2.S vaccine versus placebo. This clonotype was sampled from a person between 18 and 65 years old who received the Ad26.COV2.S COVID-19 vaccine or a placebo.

Here the CDR3 DNA reads TGTGCCAGCAGTCACAAAGGCACTGAAGCTTTCTTT. It translates to CASSHKGTEAFF. The chain joins TRBV6-5 to TRBJ1-1; D is uncertain. Germline CDR1 reads MNHEY; CDR2 reads SVGAGI. The CDR3 runs to 12 residues. V gave up 5 bases and J gave up 4 bases, with 8 bases separating them.